This T cell receptor (beta chain) was obtained from a study of Ad26.COV2.S vaccination and SARS-CoV-2 variants. Study-level results: Spike-specific CD8+ and CD4+ T cell responses reportedly showed substantial breadth after vaccination. Possibly, TCR breadth and depth analyses underestimated total T cell responses.

Remarks on this clone: Its cognate antigen is unknown. At one boundary the junction diverges from the germline segment, which might be a read error.

Clones were read by immunoSEQ multiplex PCR, and TCRdb kept only the in-frame ones, dropping some. The table includes over 110,000 clones, roughly 85% detected once. Looked up from germline, CDR1 is SGHVS and CDR2 is FQNEAQ. CDR3 length: 14 amino acids. The chain joins TRBV7-8 to TRBJ2-5; perhaps D is TRBD1 or TRBD2 (5 bases each). The clonotype originates from a human donor who had recovered from COVID-19. The material sequenced was peripheral blood, taken after recovery from COVID-19. This CDR3 is CASSLPSGQGTQYF. In DNA, the CDR3 is TGTGCCAGCAGCTTGCCCTCGGGGCAAGGGACCCAGTACTTC.